This is a list of T cell receptor beta chains from one sample in a study of blood T cell repertoires in COVID-19. Repertoires were generated with immunoSEQ multiplex PCR, while TCRdb's copy carries only in-frame clones and drops some. This table holds about 150,000 clones, about 80% found once. The sample comprised peripheral blood. These receptors were taken from a man aged 65-85 years with acute or convalescent COVID-19. CDR3s include the opening cysteine and the closing phenylalanine or tryptophan. The order of the fields is clone size, D gene, V gene, J gene, CDR3 protein, CDR3 DNA. A D gene is named only where the DNA matches it firmly. For some rows the clone size is stated as once, few or many, or as a class when expanded; others skip it.

.,TRBD2,TRBV19,TRBJ2-7,CASSRLAGGLSYEQYF,TGTGCCAGTAGTCGGCTAGCGGGAGGGCTATCCTACGAGCAGTACTTC
.,TRBD1,TRBV12-5,TRBJ1-1,CASGLGSGTGPRDTEAFF,TGTGCTAGTGGTTTGGGCTCCGGGACAGGGCCAAGGGACACTGAAGCTTTCTTT
.,TRBD1,TRBV7-9,TRBJ2-7,CASSQTGSSYEQYF,TGTGCCAGCAGCCAGACAGGGAGCTCCTACGAGCAGTACTTC
.,TRBD1,TRBV6-2/TRBV6-3,TRBJ2-1,CASSSGTGYNEQFF,TGTGCCAGCAGCTCCGGGACAGGTTACAATGAGCAGTTCTTC
.,.,TRBV3-1/TRBV3-2,TRBJ2-2,CASSQAGATGELFF,TGTGCCAGCAGCCAAGCTGGAGCGACCGGGGAGCTGTTTTTT
.,TRBD1,TRBV7-9,TRBJ2-5,CASSLEGGSARGRETQYF,TGTGCCAGCAGCTTAGAGGGTGGTTCGGCGAGGGGGCGAGAGACCCAGTACTTC
.,.,TRBV6-1,TRBJ2-7,CASSGTTTGSSYEQYF,TGTGCCAGCAGTGGCACGACGACAGGAAGCTCCTACGAGCAGTACTTC
once,TRBD2,TRBV11-2,TRBJ2-1,CASSSGLAGGLTQFF,TGTGCCAGCAGCTCGGGACTAGCGGGGGGGCTAACGCAGTTCTTC
.,.,TRBV28,TRBJ2-2,CASSLVLNTGELFF,TGTGCCAGCAGTTTGGTACTGAACACCGGGGAGCTGTTTTTT
.,.,TRBV30,TRBJ2-2,CAWSVRRGSNTGELFF,TGTGCCTGGAGTGTACGCCGGGGATCGAACACCGGGGAGCTGTTTTTT
.,.,TRBV24-1,TRBJ2-1,CATSDPKYVEGISYNEQFF,TGTGCCACCAGTGACCCTAAATATGTTGAGGGCATCTCCTACAATGAGCAGTTCTTC
.,.,TRBV27,TRBJ1-3,CASSQRRDLNTIYF,TGTGCCAGCAGTCAACGGCGGGATCTGAACACCATATATTTT
.,TRBD2,TRBV6-5,TRBJ2-7,CASSSTGLAGGYEQYF,TGTGCCAGCAGTTCCACGGGACTAGCGGGAGGTTACGAGCAGTACTTC
once,.,TRBV11-2,TRBJ1-3,CASSLGRGSGNTIYF,TGTGCCAGCAGCTTGGGCCGGGGCTCTGGAAACACCATATATTTT
few,TRBD1,TRBV28,TRBJ1-5,CASSLGGGGGNQPQHF,TGTGCCAGCAGTTTAGGAGGGGGCGGGGGCAATCAGCCCCAGCATTTT
.,TRBD1,TRBV10-2,TRBJ1-4,CASSQGQGSEKLFF,TGCGCCAGCAGCCAGGGACAGGGAAGTGAAAAACTGTTTTTT
.,TRBD2,TRBV7-2,TRBJ2-1,CASSLQGGLAGYNEQFF,TGTGCCAGCAGCTTACAGGGTGGTCTAGCGGGGTACAATGAGCAGTTCTTC
.,.,TRBV2,TRBJ2-2,CASMAGGELFF,TGTGCCAGCATGGCGGGCGGGGAGCTGTTTTTT
.,TRBD1,TRBV27,TRBJ2-1,CASSLSRGQHNEQFF,TGTGCCAGCAGTTTATCAAGGGGGCAACACAATGAGCAGTTCTTC
.,.,TRBV6-4,TRBJ2-3,CASSDEAGETDTQYF,TGTGCCAGCAGTGACGAAGCAGGTGAAACAGATACGCAGTATTTT
.,.,TRBV5-1,TRBJ1-1,CASSLNGAGPNTEAFF,TGCGCCAGCAGCTTGAATGGGGCGGGACCGAACACTGAAGCTTTCTTT
.,.,TRBV5-1,TRBJ2-5,CASSLVQGRETQYF,TGCGCCAGCAGCTTGGTGCAGGGTCGGGAGACCCAGTACTTC
few,TRBD1,TRBV7-3,TRBJ1-2,CASSPGQDYGYTF,TGTGCCAGCAGCCCCGGACAGGACTATGGCTACACCTTC
.,TRBD1,TRBV18,TRBJ1-1,CASSPGQGNTEAFF,TGTGCCAGCTCACCAGGACAGGGGAACACTGAAGCTTTCTTT
.,TRBD1,TRBV28,TRBJ1-4,CASSSASGTGGEKLFF,TGTGCCAGCAGTTCCGCGTCCGGGACAGGCGGTGAAAAACTGTTTTTT
.,TRBD2,TRBV28,TRBJ2-1,CASSHRGGKGNEQFF,TGTGCCAGCAGTCACCGGGGGGGGAAAGGGAATGAGCAGTTCTTC
.,TRBD1,TRBV6-1,TRBJ1-2,CASSEPDRGSYGYTF,TGTGCCAGCAGTGAACCTGACAGGGGAAGCTATGGCTACACCTTC
.,TRBD2,TRBV6-2/TRBV6-3,TRBJ2-1,CASSYPLAGGFYNEQFF,TGTGCCAGCAGTTACCCTTTAGCGGGAGGGTTCTACAATGAGCAGTTCTTC
once,TRBD2,TRBV9,TRBJ2-1,CASSVVLAGGYNEQFF,TGTGCCAGCAGCGTAGTACTAGCGGGGGGCTACAATGAGCAGTTCTTC
once,TRBD1,TRBV6-1,TRBJ1-4,CASSDRGNPNEKLFF,TGTGCCAGCAGTGACAGGGGGAATCCTAATGAAAAACTGTTTTTT
.,TRBD1,TRBV4-1,TRBJ1-2,CASSDRQGGGYTF,TGCGCCAGCAGCGACCGACAGGGCGGGGGCTACACCTTC
.,TRBD2,TRBV27,TRBJ2-1,CASSTGTSGGEQFF,TGTGCCAGCAGTACCGGGACTAGCGGGGGGGAGCAGTTCTTC
.,.,TRBV19,TRBJ2-3,CASSIPQGRDTQYF,TGTGCCAGTAGTATCCCGCAGGGGAGAGATACGCAGTATTTT
few,.,TRBV5-4,TRBJ2-2,CASSLFDRNTGELFF,TGTGCCAGCAGCTTGTTCGACAGAAACACCGGGGAGCTGTTTTTT
.,.,TRBV6-1,TRBJ2-4,CASSEAGGRSIQYF,TGTGCCAGCAGTGAAGCAGGCGGGCGGTCCATTCAGTACTTC
.,TRBD1,TRBV19,TRBJ1-4,CASSMTGQGASTNEKLFF,TGTGCCAGTAGTATGACGGGACAGGGGGCGTCAACTAATGAAAAACTGTTTTTT
.,.,TRBV18,TRBJ2-7,CASSPGKNRPRDEQYF,TGTGCCAGCTCACCAGGGAAGAACAGGCCTCGGGACGAGCAGTACTTC
.,.,TRBV19,TRBJ2-3,CASRQNLDRGGTDTQYF,TGTGCCAGTAGGCAAAACCTCGACAGAGGGGGAACAGATACGCAGTATTTT
few,.,TRBV7-3,TRBJ2-1,CASSPAHGSGYEQFF,TGTGCCAGCAGCCCCGCACACGGGTCTGGCTATGAGCAGTTCTTC
.,TRBD1,TRBV29-1,TRBJ2-7,CSVVDEDRGLYEQYF,TGCAGCGTTGTAGATGAGGACAGGGGGCTCTACGAGCAGTACTTC
.,.,TRBV5-1,TRBJ2-7,CASSSGLFLDEQYF,TGCGCCAGCAGCTCGGGACTGTTCTTAGACGAGCAGTACTTC
.,TRBD2,TRBV14,TRBJ2-7,CASTALAGGYEQYF,TGTGCCAGCACCGCCCTAGCGGGGGGCTACGAGCAGTACTTC
once,.,TRBV6-6,TRBJ1-2,CASSFGGGLDGYTF,TGTGCCAGCAGTTTTGGGGGGGGCCTGGATGGCTACACCTTC
once,TRBD2,TRBV7-6,TRBJ2-5,CASSLRTSGEGETQYF,TGTGCCAGCAGCTTACGGACTAGCGGGGAAGGAGAGACCCAGTACTTC
few,.,TRBV21-1,TRBJ1-2,CASSTGGENYGYTF,TGTGCCAGCAGCACCGGGGGGGAAAACTATGGCTACACCTTC
.,TRBD2,TRBV28,TRBJ2-7,CASSRAGAVGEQYF,TGTGCCAGCTCTCGAGCGGGAGCGGTGGGCGAGCAGTACTTC
.,.,TRBV7-3,TRBJ2-1,CASSLWQQNEQFF,TGTGCCAGCAGCTTATGGCAACAAAATGAGCAGTTCTTC
.,TRBD2,TRBV9,TRBJ2-3,CASSRTSGRGGDTQYF,TGTGCCAGCAGCAGGACTAGCGGGAGGGGCGGAGATACGCAGTATTTT